This TCR beta chain originates from a study of T-cell memory formation after mild COVID-19. Study-level results: Whereas later expanders leaned CD4+, clones contracting day 15 to 85 showed a balanced CD4/CD8 makeup. Clones that contracted clustered mainly in CM and EM if CD4+ and in EMRA if CD8+. Researchers found some responding clones in pre-infection memory, a sign that cross-reactive memory joined.

J lost 2 bases, V lost 1 base, and 2 bases had no gene match. CDR3 size: 15 residues. Germline loops: CDR1 MGHRA, CDR2 YSYEKL. Barcoded TCR alpha and TCR beta cDNA libraries with UMIs came from 5'RACE using constant-segment primers. TCRdb recomputed calls from the 5' RACE reads with MiXCR, one row per CDR3 protein. The table shows over 350,000 distinct CDR3 sequences, with 24% occurring only once. This clonotype was seen many times. What it binds is unknown. The sequenced material came from PBMCs or a T cell subset sorted from them (not recorded which). This chain uses TRBV4-1 with TRBJ2-7; 10 bases fit TRBD1. This clonotype was sampled from an adult woman who had mild COVID-19 (a few samples of this study predate the infection). Cell type and time point are not known. The CDR3 DNA sequence: TGCGCCAGCAGCCAAGGGACAGGGGGAACCTACGAGCAGTACTTC. Translating gives CASSQGTGGTYEQYF.